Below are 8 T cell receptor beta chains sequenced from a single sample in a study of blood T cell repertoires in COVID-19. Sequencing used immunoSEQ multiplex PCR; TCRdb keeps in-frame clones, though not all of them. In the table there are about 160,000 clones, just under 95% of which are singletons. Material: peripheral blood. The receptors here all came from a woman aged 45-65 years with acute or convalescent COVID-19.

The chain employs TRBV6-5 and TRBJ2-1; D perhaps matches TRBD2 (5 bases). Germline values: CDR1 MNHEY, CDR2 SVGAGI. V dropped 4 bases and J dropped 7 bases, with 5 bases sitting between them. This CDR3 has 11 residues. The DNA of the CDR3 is TGTGCCAGCAGTTCGGGAAATGAGCAGTTCTTC. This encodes CASSSGNEQFF.

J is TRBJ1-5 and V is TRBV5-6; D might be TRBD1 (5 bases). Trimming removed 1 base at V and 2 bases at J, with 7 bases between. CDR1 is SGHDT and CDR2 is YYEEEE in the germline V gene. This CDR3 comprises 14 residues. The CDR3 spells CASSLWGGNQPQHF. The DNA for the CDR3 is TGTGCCAGCAGCTTGTGGGGGGGCAATCAGCCCCAGCATTTT.

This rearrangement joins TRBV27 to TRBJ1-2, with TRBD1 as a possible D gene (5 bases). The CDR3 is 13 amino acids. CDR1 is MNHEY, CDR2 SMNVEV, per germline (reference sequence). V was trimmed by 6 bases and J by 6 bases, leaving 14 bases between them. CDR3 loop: CASRGPGYNGYTF. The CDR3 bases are TGTGCCAGCAGGGGGCCCGGATATAATGGCTACACCTTC.

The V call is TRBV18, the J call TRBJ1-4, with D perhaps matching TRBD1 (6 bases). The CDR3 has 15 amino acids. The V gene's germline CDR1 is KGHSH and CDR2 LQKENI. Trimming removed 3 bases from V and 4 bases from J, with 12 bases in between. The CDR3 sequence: CASSPSTGINEKLFF. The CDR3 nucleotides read TGTGCCAGCTCACCCTCAACAGGGATTAATGAAAAACTGTTTTTT.

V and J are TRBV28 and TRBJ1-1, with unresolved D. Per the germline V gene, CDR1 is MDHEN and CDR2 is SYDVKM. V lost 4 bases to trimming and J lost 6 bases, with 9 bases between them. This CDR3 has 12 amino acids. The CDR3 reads CASSSVVSEAFF. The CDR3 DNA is TGTGCCAGCAGTTCGGTAGTCTCTGAAGCTTTCTTT.

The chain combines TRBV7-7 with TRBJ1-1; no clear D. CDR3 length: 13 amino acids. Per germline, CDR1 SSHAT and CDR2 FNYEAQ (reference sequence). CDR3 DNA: TGTGCAATGCCTGAGGCCAACAACACTGAAGCTTTCTTT. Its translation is CAMPEANNTEAFF.

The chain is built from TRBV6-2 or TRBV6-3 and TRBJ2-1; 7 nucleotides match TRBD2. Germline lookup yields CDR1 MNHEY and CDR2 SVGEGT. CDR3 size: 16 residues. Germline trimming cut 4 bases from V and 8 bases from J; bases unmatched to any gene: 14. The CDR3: CASSSLEGGRRDEQFF. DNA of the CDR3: TGTGCCAGCAGTTCCCTAGAAGGCGGGAGAAGGGATGAGCAGTTCTTC.

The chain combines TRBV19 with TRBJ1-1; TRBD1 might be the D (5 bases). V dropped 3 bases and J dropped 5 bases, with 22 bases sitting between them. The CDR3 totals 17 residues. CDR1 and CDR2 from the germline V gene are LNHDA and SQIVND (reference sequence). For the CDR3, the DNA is TGTGCCAGTAGTATTTTCAGGACCCCCGGGGGAGGAACTGAAGCTTTCTTT. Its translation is CASSIFRTPGGGTEAFF.